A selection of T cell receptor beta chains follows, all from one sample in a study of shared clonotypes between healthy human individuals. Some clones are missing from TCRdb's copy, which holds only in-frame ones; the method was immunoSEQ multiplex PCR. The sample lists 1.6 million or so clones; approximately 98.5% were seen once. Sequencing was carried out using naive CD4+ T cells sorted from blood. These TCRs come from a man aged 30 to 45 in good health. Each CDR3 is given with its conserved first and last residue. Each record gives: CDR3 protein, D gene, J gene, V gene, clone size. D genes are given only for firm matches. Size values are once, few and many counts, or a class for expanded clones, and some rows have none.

CDR3aa: CASSSDRNQPQHF
d_gene: TRBD1
j_gene: TRBJ1-5
v_gene: TRBV5-5
abundance: .

CDR3aa: CASARDGGSYEQYF
d_gene: .
j_gene: TRBJ2-7
v_gene: TRBV6-1
abundance: .

CDR3aa: CASGGRDRSWGYSNQPQHF
d_gene: .
j_gene: TRBJ1-5
v_gene: TRBV2
abundance: .

CDR3aa: CASSSELGDHYNEQFF
d_gene: .
j_gene: TRBJ2-1
v_gene: TRBV11-2
abundance: .

CDR3aa: CASSDRRGTNYEQFF
d_gene: .
j_gene: TRBJ2-1
v_gene: TRBV5-4
abundance: .

CDR3aa: CASSVATMADTQYF
d_gene: .
j_gene: TRBJ2-3
v_gene: TRBV9
abundance: .

CDR3aa: CASPEPGLTVYGYTF
d_gene: .
j_gene: TRBJ1-2
v_gene: TRBV5-4
abundance: .

CDR3aa: CASSVDRTNVLTF
d_gene: .
j_gene: TRBJ2-6
v_gene: TRBV9
abundance: once

CDR3aa: CASSQLAEQFF
d_gene: .
j_gene: TRBJ2-1
v_gene: TRBV6-6
abundance: .

CDR3aa: CASSQGAGEQYF
d_gene: .
j_gene: TRBJ2-7
v_gene: TRBV4-1
abundance: .

CDR3aa: CASSSRDRVIGYTF
d_gene: TRBD1
j_gene: TRBJ1-2
v_gene: TRBV7-9
abundance: .

CDR3aa: CSVEGQNGYTF
d_gene: TRBD1
j_gene: TRBJ1-2
v_gene: TRBV29-1
abundance: .

CDR3aa: CASSRQGEYGYTF
d_gene: TRBD1
j_gene: TRBJ1-2
v_gene: TRBV14
abundance: .

CDR3aa: CASSLGANYGYTF
d_gene: .
j_gene: TRBJ1-2
v_gene: TRBV11-1
abundance: once

CDR3aa: CASSFNSGANVLTF
d_gene: .
j_gene: TRBJ2-6
v_gene: TRBV5-1
abundance: .

CDR3aa: CASSELQGPYNEQFF
d_gene: .
j_gene: TRBJ2-1
v_gene: TRBV6-1
abundance: .

CDR3aa: CASTGTGKNEKLFF
d_gene: .
j_gene: TRBJ1-4
v_gene: TRBV19
abundance: .

CDR3aa: CASRTNTGELFF
d_gene: .
j_gene: TRBJ2-2
v_gene: TRBV10-2
abundance: .

CDR3aa: CAISLTGALTDTQYF
d_gene: TRBD1
j_gene: TRBJ2-3
v_gene: TRBV10-3
abundance: .

CDR3aa: CASSAEASGRNTIYF
d_gene: .
j_gene: TRBJ1-3
v_gene: TRBV9
abundance: .

CDR3aa: CASTPPGGLAATGELFF
d_gene: TRBD2
j_gene: TRBJ2-2
v_gene: TRBV28
abundance: .

CDR3aa: CASSLVPYEQYF
d_gene: .
j_gene: TRBJ2-7
v_gene: TRBV5-5
abundance: once

CDR3aa: CASSLGTVNTEAFF
d_gene: .
j_gene: TRBJ1-1
v_gene: TRBV13
abundance: .

CDR3aa: CASRTWENTGELFF
d_gene: .
j_gene: TRBJ2-2
v_gene: TRBV5-1
abundance: .

CDR3aa: CASSGSVGQYF
d_gene: .
j_gene: TRBJ2-5
v_gene: TRBV5-1
abundance: .

CDR3aa: CASSLVAGHEQFF
d_gene: TRBD2
j_gene: TRBJ2-1
v_gene: TRBV11-2
abundance: .